What follows describes a single TCR beta chain. Its antigen is unknown. The CDR3 sequence is 15 residues long. The trim removed 3 bases at V and 13 bases at J, leaving 18 bases unmatched. The germline V gene encodes CDR1 SGHRS and CDR2 YFSETQ. The sample comes from a study of T cells in Graves' hyperthyroidism and ophthalmopathy. Broader study findings: Median prediction lead before ophthalmopathy onset was 5 to 7.5 months with the model. Researchers found most expanded thyroid clonotypes above 0.001 in blood as well.

The authors obtained PBMCs from about 9 ml of fresh peripheral blood. Amplification targeted TCR beta CDR3 regions from RNA transcripts. In the first-round RT-PCR of the TCR CDR3, the HTBI primer set was used. TCRdb reprocessed the multiplex PCR reads with MiXCR, giving one entry per CDR3 protein. In the table there are roughly 840,000 distinct CDR3 sequences, approximately 40% of which are singletons. The TCR originated in a man younger than 30 with Graves' hyperthyroidism. The chain has TRBV5-1 and TRBJ1-1, with 7 bases aligning to TRBD1. Sequencing input: blood. The CDR3 sequence: CASSSTGAGGIGGFF. DNA for the CDR3: TGCGCCAGCAGCTCAACAGGGGCAGGGGGTATCGGGGGTTTCTTT.